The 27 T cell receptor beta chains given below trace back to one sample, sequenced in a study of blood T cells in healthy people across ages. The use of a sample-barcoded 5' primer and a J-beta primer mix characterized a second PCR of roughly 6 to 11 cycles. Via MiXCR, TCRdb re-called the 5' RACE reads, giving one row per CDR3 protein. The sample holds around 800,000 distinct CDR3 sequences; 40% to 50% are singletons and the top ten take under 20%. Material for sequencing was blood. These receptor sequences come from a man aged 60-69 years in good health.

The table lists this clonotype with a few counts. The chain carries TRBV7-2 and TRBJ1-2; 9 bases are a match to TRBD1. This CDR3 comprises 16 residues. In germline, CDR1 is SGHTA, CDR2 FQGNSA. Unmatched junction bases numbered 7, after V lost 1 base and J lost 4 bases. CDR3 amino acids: CASSLGSGTGPYGYTF. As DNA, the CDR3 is TGTGCCAGCAGCTTAGGATCCGGGACAGGGCCCTATGGCTACACCTTC. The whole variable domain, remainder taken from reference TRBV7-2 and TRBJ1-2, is GAGVSQSPSNKVTEKGKDVELRCDPISGHTALYWYRQSLGQGLEFLIYFQGNSAPDKSGLPSDRFSAERTGGSVSTLTIQRTQQEDSAVYLCASSLGSGTGPYGYTFGSGTRLTVV.

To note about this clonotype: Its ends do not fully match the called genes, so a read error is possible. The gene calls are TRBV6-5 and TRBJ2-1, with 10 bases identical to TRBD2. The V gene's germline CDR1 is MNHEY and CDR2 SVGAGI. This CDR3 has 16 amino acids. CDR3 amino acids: CASSSGTSGAYNGQFF. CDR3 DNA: TGTGCCAGCAGTTCTGGAACTAGCGGGGCTTACAATGGGCAGTTCTTC.

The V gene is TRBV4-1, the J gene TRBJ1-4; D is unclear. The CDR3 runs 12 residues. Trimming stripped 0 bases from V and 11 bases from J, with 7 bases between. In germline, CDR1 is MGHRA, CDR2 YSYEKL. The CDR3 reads CASSQDLQKLFF. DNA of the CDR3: TGCGCCAGCAGCCAAGATTTGCAGAAACTGTTTTTT.

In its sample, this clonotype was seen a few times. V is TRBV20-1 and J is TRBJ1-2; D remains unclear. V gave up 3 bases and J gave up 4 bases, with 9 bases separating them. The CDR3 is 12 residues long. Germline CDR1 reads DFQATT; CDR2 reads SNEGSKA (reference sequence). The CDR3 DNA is TGCAGTGCTAGCACGCAGGTCTATGGCTACACCTTC. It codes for CSASTQVYGYTF.

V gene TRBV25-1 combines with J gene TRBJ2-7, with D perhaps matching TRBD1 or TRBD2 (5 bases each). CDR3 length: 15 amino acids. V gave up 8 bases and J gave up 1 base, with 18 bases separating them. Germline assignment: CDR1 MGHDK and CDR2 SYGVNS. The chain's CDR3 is CASAGDGYPSYEQYF. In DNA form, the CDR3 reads TGTGCCAGCGCCGGGGACGGATACCCTTCCTACGAGCAGTACTTC.

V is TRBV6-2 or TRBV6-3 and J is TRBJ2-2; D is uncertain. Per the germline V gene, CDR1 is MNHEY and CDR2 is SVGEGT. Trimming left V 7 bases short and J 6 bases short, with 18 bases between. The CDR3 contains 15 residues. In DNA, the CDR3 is TGTGCCAGCACCATGACCCCGTCCATGGCCGGGGAGCTGTTTTTT. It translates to CASTMTPSMAGELFF.

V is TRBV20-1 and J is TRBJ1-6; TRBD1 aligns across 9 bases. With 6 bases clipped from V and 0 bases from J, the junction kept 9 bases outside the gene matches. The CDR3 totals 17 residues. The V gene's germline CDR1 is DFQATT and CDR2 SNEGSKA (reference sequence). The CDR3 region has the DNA TGCAGTGCCGCACCCGGGGGACAGGGCTCCTATAATTCACCCCTCCACTTT. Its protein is CSAAPGGQGSYNSPLHF.

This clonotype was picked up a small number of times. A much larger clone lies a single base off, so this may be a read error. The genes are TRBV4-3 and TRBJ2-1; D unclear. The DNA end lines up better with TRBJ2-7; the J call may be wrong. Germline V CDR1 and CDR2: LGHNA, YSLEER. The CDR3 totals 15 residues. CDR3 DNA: TGCGCCAGCAGCCTTACTTGGAGCTCCTACAATGAGCAGTACTTC. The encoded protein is CASSLTWSSYNEQYF.

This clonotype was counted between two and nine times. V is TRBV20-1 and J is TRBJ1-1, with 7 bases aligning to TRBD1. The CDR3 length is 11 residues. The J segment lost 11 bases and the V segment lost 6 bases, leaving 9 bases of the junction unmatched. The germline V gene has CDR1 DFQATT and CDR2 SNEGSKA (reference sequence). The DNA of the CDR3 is TGCAGTGCGGCGGGACAGTCGACCGCTTTCTTT. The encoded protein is CSAAGQSTAFF.

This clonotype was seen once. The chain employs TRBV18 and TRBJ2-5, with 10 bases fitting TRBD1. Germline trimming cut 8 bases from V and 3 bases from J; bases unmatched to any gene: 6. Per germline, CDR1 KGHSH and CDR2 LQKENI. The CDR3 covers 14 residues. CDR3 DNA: TGTGCCAGCCGTAAGACAGGGGGCGAAGAGACCCAGTACTTC. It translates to CASRKTGGEETQYF.

The CDR3 protein is CASSRDGTRYEQYF. CDR3 nucleotides: TGTGCCAGCAGTAGGGACGGGACGAGATACGAGCAGTACTTC. This sequence joins TRBV6-2 or TRBV6-3 and TRBJ2-7; D assignment may be TRBD1 or TRBD2 (5 bases each). In germline, CDR1 is MNHEY, CDR2 SVGEGT. This CDR3 is 14 amino acids long. V was pared by 5 bases and J by 4 bases, with 15 bases between.

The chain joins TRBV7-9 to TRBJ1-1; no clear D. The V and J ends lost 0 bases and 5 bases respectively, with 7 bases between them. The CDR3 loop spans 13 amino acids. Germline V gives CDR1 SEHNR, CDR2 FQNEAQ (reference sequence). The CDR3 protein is CASSLAGRTEAFF. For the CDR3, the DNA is TGTGCCAGCAGCTTAGCGGGAAGAACTGAAGCTTTCTTT.

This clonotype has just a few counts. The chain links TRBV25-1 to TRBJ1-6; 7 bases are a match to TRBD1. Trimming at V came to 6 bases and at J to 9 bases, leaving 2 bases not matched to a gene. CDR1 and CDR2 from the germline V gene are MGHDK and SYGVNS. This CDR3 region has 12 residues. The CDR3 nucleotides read TGTGCCAGCAGACAGGGGAGTTCACCCCTCCACTTT. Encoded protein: CASRQGSSPLHF.

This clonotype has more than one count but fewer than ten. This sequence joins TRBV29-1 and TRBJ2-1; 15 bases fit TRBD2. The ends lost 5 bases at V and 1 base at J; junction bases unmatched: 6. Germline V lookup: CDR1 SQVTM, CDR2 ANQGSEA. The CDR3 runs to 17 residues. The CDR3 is CSVWTSGGALSYNEQFF. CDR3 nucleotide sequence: TGCAGCGTTTGGACTAGCGGGGGGGCTCTATCCTACAATGAGCAGTTCTTC.

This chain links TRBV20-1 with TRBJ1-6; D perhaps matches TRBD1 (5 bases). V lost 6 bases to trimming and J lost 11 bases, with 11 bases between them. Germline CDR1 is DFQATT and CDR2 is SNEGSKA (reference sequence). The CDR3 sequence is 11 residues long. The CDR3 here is CSAILGAPLHF. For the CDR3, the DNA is TGCAGTGCCATACTAGGGGCACCCCTCCACTTT.

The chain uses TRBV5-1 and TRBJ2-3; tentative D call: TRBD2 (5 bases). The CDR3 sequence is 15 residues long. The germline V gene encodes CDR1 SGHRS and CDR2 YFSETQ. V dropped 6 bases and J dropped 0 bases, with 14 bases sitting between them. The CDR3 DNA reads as TGCGCCAGCACCGAGGGAATCTCTAGCACAGATACGCAGTATTTT. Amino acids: CASTEGISSTDTQYF. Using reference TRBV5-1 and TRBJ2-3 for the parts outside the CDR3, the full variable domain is KAGVTQTPRYLIKTRGQQVTLSCSPISGHRSVSWYQQTPGQGLQFLFEYFSETQRNKGNFPGRFSGRQFSNSRSEMNVSTLELGDSALYLCASTEGISSTDTQYFGPGTRLTVL.

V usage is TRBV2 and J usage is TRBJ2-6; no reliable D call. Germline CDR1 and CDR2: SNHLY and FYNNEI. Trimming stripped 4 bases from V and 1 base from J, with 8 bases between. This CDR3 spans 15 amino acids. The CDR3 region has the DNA TGTGCCAGCAGTGGTGAGAGATCTGGGGCCAACGTCCTGACTTTC. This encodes CASSGERSGANVLTF.

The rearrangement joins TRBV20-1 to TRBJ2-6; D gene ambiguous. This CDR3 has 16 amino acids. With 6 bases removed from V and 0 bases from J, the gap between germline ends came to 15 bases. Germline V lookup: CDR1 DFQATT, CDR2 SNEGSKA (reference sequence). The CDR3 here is CSARDPVRSGANVLTF. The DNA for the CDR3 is TGCAGTGCCCGAGATCCGGTGCGCTCTGGGGCCAACGTCCTGACTTTC.

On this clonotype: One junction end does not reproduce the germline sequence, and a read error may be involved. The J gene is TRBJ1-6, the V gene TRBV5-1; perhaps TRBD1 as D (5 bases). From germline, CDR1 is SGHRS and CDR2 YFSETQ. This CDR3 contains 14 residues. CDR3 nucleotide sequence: TGCGCCAGCAGCCCCAGGGAATTTAATTCACCCCCCCACTTT. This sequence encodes CASSPREFNSPPHF.

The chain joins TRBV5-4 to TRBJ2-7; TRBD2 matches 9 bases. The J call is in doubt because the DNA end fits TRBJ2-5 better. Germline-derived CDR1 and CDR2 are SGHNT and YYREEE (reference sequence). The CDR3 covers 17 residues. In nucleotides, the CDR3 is TGTGCCAGCAGCTTACGCCAGATCGGGACTAGCCGAGAGACCCAGTACTTC. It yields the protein CASSLRQIGTSRETQYF.

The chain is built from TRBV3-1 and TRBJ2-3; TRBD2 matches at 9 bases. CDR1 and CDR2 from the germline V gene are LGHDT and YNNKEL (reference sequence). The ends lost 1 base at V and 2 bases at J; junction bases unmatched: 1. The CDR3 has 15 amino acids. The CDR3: CASSQGLAATDTQYF. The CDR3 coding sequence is TGTGCCAGCAGCCAAGGACTAGCGGCCACAGATACGCAGTATTTT.

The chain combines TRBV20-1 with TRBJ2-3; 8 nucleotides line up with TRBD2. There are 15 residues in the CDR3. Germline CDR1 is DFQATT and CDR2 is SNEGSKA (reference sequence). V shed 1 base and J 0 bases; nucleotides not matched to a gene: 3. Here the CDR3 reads CSARGASGSTDTQYF. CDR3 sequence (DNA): TGCAGTGCTAGAGGGGCTAGCGGGAGCACAGATACGCAGTATTTT.

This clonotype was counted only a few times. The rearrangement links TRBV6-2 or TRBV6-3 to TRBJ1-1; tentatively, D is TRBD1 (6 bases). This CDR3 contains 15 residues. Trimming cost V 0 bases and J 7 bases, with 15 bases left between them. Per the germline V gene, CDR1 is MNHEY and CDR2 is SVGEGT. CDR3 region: CASSYSGQGNSEAFF. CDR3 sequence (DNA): TGTGCCAGCAGTTACTCGGGCCAGGGGAATAGTGAAGCTTTCTTT.

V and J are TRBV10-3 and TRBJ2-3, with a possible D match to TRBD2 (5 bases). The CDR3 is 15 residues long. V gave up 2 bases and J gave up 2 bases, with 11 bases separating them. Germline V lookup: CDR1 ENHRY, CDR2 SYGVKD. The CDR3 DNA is TGTGCCATCAGTGAGGCCGGACTGAACACAGATACGCAGTATTTT. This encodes CAISEAGLNTDTQYF.

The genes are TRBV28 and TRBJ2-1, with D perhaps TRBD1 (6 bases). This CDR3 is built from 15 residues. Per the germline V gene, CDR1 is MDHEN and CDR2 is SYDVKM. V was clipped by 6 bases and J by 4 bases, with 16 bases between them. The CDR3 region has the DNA TGTGCCAGCAGATGGGGGCAGGGCCCATACAATGAGCAGTTCTTC. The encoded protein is CASRWGQGPYNEQFF.

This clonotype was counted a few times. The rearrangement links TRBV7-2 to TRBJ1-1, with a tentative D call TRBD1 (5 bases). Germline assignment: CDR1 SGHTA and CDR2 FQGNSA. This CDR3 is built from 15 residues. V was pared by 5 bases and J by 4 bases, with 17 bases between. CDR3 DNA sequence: TGTGCCAGCAGCCCTTCTAGGGGCAGCTCCACTGAAGCTTTCTTT. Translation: CASSPSRGSSTEAFF. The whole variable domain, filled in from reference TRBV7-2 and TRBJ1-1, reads GAGVSQSPSNKVTEKGKDVELRCDPISGHTALYWYRQSLGQGLEFLIYFQGNSAPDKSGLPSDRFSAERTGGSVSTLTIQRTQQEDSAVYLCASSPSRGSSTEAFFGQGTRLTVV.

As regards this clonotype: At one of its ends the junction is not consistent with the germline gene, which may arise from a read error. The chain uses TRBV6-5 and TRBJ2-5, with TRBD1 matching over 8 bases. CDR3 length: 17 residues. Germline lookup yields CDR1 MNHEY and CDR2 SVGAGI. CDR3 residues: CASSYSLIDRGQEAQYF. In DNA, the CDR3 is TGTGCCAGCAGTTACTCTCTAATCGACAGGGGACAAGAGGCCCAGTACTTC.